These 12 T cell receptor beta chains were all obtained from the same sample, sequenced in a study of blood T cell repertoires in COVID-19. The data were produced by immunoSEQ multiplex PCR, yet TCRdb's version contains in-frame clones alone and is incomplete. The sample consists of around 340,000 clones, around four fifths of them appearing once. What was sequenced was peripheral blood. These receptors all come from a man in his thirties or forties with active or convalescent COVID-19.

This chain connects TRBV4-2 to TRBJ2-1, with a tentative D call TRBD2 (7 bases). The CDR3 is 15 residues long. In germline, CDR1 is LGHNA, CDR2 YNFKEQ. Between the trimmed V and J ends, which lost 4 bases and 6 bases, there was a span of 16 bases. The CDR3 region is CASSPRGGGVNEQFF. The CDR3 coding sequence is TGTGCCAGCAGCCCCCGGGGAGGGGGAGTCAATGAGCAGTTCTTC.

This clone showed up just once. V and J are TRBV6-1 and TRBJ2-3, with 8 bases identical to TRBD2. V lost 0 bases to trimming and J lost 12 bases; unmatched junction nucleotides: 2. CDR3 length equals 12 residues. Per germline, CDR1 MNHNS and CDR2 SASEGT. Here the CDR3 reads CASSEARGVQYF. The DNA for the CDR3 is TGTGCCAGCAGTGAAGCGCGGGGGGTTCAGTATTTT.

The chain combines TRBV4-3 with TRBJ1-3; D ambiguous. CDR1 is LGHNA, CDR2 YSLEER, per germline. Trimming cost V 0 bases and J 5 bases, with 14 bases left between them. The length of the CDR3 is 16 residues. CDR3 nucleotide sequence: TGCGCCAGCAGCCAAGATTTGGGCGTACTTCGAAACACCATATATTTT. As protein: CASSQDLGVLRNTIYF.

The chain recombines TRBV6-6 with TRBJ1-6; D gene unclear. V was clipped by 5 bases and J by 4 bases, with 6 bases between them. Germline lookup yields CDR1 MNHNY and CDR2 SVGAGI (reference sequence). The CDR3 spans 13 residues. CDR3 region: CASSILYNSPLHF. The CDR3, as DNA: TGTGCCAGCAGTATTTTATATAATTCACCCCTCCACTTT.

This clone was recorded once. The gene calls are TRBV18 and TRBJ2-1; 12 bases line up with TRBD2. V dropped 6 bases and J dropped 4; count of bases not matched to a gene: 4. The CDR3 loop spans 15 amino acids. CDR1 and CDR2 from the germline V gene are KGHSH and LQKENI. CDR3 nucleotide sequence: TGTGCCAGCTCTCCTAGCGGGGGGGTATACAATGAGCAGTTCTTC. This encodes CASSPSGGVYNEQFF.

V usage is TRBV29-1 and J usage is TRBJ2-7; D gene ambiguous. Looked up from germline, CDR1 is SQVTM and CDR2 is ANQGSEA. Trimming removed 4 bases from V and 2 bases from J, with 15 bases in between. CDR3 length: 14 amino acids. CDR3 sequence: CSVGIRVYPYEQYF. In nucleotides, the CDR3 is TGCAGCGTTGGGATTCGGGTTTACCCCTACGAGCAGTACTTC.

This clone was seen a few times. The chain joins TRBV5-1 to TRBJ2-3; no clear D. The CDR3 is 12 amino acids. Germline lookup yields CDR1 SGHRS and CDR2 YFSETQ. V dropped 4 bases and J dropped 3 bases, with 6 bases sitting between them. CDR3: CASSDGTDTQYF. CDR3 sequence (DNA): TGCGCCAGCAGCGACGGGACAGATACGCAGTATTTT.

The chain carries TRBV7-6 and TRBJ1-1; no reliable D call. The CDR3 is 15 residues long. Germline V gene data show CDR1 as SGHVS and CDR2 as FNYEAQ. Trimming left V 2 bases short and J 8 bases short, with 18 bases between. CDR3 nucleotides: TGTGCCAGCAGCTTATGGGTTCAAGGCGGAGGGGAAGCTTTCTTT. It yields the protein CASSLWVQGGGEAFF.

In this sample, this clone turned up once. The chain carries TRBV5-1 and TRBJ1-1; D unclear. CDR3 size: 14 residues. V shed 2 bases and J shed 0 bases, with 8 bases lying between them. CDR1 SGHRS and CDR2 YFSETQ come from the germline V gene. The chain's CDR3 is CASSFLGVNTEAFF. As DNA, the CDR3 is TGCGCCAGCAGCTTCCTCGGGGTGAACACTGAAGCTTTCTTT.

The chain carries TRBV7-2 and TRBJ2-7; D not certain. Looked up from germline, CDR1 is SGHTA and CDR2 is FQGNSA. The CDR3 sequence is 14 residues long. The V end lost 0 bases, the J end lost 0 bases, and 6 bases lay between the germline ends. DNA for the CDR3: TGTGCCAGCAGCTTAGCGGCCATCTCCTACGAGCAGTACTTC. Residues: CASSLAAISYEQYF.

This chain links TRBV13 with TRBJ2-7; possible D gene TRBD1, 5 bases. CDR1 is PRHDT and CDR2 is FYEKMQ in the germline V gene (reference sequence). Trimming pared 4 bases from V and 0 bases from J, leaving 13 bases between. This CDR3 is built from 15 residues. DNA for the CDR3: TGTGCCAGCAGCTCAACAGGTCGCCTCTCCTACGAGCAGTACTTC. This encodes CASSSTGRLSYEQYF.

The chain has TRBV7-2 and TRBJ2-5, with D unclear. Germline V gene lookup returns CDR1 SGHTA and CDR2 FQGNSA. Trimming left V 4 bases short and J 0 bases short, with 9 bases between. The CDR3 runs 14 residues. DNA for the CDR3: TGTGCCAGCAGCTCTCGCGGCAACCAAGAGACCCAGTACTTC. Protein sequence: CASSSRGNQETQYF. Looking up the rest from reference TRBV7-2 and TRBJ2-5 gives the full variable domain: GAGVSQSPSNKVTEKGKDVELRCDPISGHTALYWYRQSLGQGLEFLIYFQGNSAPDKSGLPSDRFSAERTGGSVSTLTIQRTQQEDSAVYLCASSSRGNQETQYFGPGTRLLVL.